This T cell receptor (beta chain) comes out of a study of blood T cell repertoires in COVID-19. As for the study in general: COVID-19 samples from acute and convalescent phases originated in the United States, Italy and Spain. The cDNA or gDNA used as material had been derived from T cells, B-cell-depleted T cells, or PBMCs.

CDR3 length: 14 residues. J lost 2 bases, V lost 11 bases, and 10 bases had no gene match. The germline gives CDR1 SNHLY, CDR2 FYNNEI. Method: immunoSEQ multiplex PCR; TCRdb's copy keeps in-frame clones and lacks some. This sample has 55,000 to 65,000 clones, with around 80% found just once. This TCR was recovered from a man in his 60s with acute or convalescent COVID-19. The material sequenced was peripheral blood. The chain combines TRBV2 with TRBJ2-7; 9 bases fit TRBD1. The CDR3 spells CAGSKTGGAYEQYF. The DNA of the CDR3 is TGTGCCGGTTCGAAGACAGGGGGTGCCTACGAGCAGTACTTC.